The rows below give T cell receptor beta chains drawn from one sample of a study of cytomegalovirus exposure and HLA in healthy donors. Using immunoSEQ multiplex PCR, the repertoire was profiled, and TCRdb retains in-frame clones only, with some absent. Of over 150,000 clones listed, 60% to 85% are singletons. Sequenced material: PBMCs. The receptors come from a girl aged 10 to 17 in good health and CMV-seropositive. Both conserved end residues are part of each CDR3. A D gene is named only where the DNA matches it firmly. Only some rows state a clone size, as once, few, many or a class for expanded clones.

V	J	size	D	DNA	CDR3
TRBV27	TRBJ2-7	-	-	TGTGCCAGCAGTTTGGGGGCAGACATCAGGTCGTACGAGCAGTACTTC	CASSLGADIRSYEQYF
TRBV5-6	TRBJ1-6	few	-	TGTGCCAGCAGCTTGAATTCGGTCGACAGGAATTCACCCCTCCACTTT	CASSLNSVDRNSPLHF
TRBV29-1	TRBJ1-1	few	-	TGCAGCGTTGATTTGGGCACGCCCTACCTCTTT	CSVDLGTPYLF
TRBV6-6	TRBJ2-3	few	TRBD1	TGTGCCAGCAGTTACGGACAGGGGGGGAGCACAGATACGCAGTATTTT	CASSYGQGGSTDTQYF
TRBV7-9	TRBJ2-2	-	-	TGTGCCAGCAGTAGACGGGACTCACCGTCGGGGGAGCTGTTTTTT	CASSRRDSPSGELFF
TRBV4-2	TRBJ2-3	-	-	TGTGCCAGCAGCCAAGATCTACAGGGCAGAACGCAGTATTTT	CASSQDLQGRTQYF
TRBV7-2	TRBJ2-7	-	TRBD1	TGTGCCAGCAGCCCCGGACAGGGAATAAGCGAGCAGTACTTC	CASSPGQGISEQYF
TRBV7-9	TRBJ1-1	-	TRBD1	TGTGCCAGCAGCAGTCTCCGTGGACAGGGGAACACTGAAGCTTTCTTT	CASSSLRGQGNTEAFF
TRBV7-2	TRBJ1-2	-	TRBD1	TGTGCCAGCAGCCGAGGACAGGGCAGGTACTATGGCTACACCTTC	CASSRGQGRYYGYTF
TRBV29-1	TRBJ2-7	-	-	TGCAGCGTTGTGGGGGCTTATGGGGAGCAGTACTTC	CSVVGAYGEQYF
TRBV19	TRBJ2-7	-	-	TGTGCCAGTAGTATGATCGGACAGAACTCCTACGAGCAGTACTTC	CASSMIGQNSYEQYF
TRBV6-1	TRBJ2-5	-	TRBD2	TGTGCCAGCAGACGGGGGGGGGAGACCCAGTACTTC	CASRRGGETQYF
TRBV2	TRBJ2-7	-	-	TGTGCCAGCAGTGGGGCCCTCTACGAGCAGTACTTC	CASSGALYEQYF
TRBV4-1	TRBJ2-7	-	TRBD1	TGCGCCAGCAGCCAAAGGACAGGGAGCGTCTACGAGCAGTACTTC	CASSQRTGSVYEQYF
TRBV19	TRBJ1-1	few	TRBD1	TGTGCCAGTAGTATCGGGACAGGGACGAACACTGAAGCTTTCTTT	CASSIGTGTNTEAFF
TRBV27	TRBJ2-5	-	-	TGTGCCAGCAGTTTATCCTGGGGGAGGGAGACCCAGTACTTC	CASSLSWGRETQYF
TRBV2	TRBJ2-2	-	TRBD2	TGTGCCAGCAGCCTAGCGGGGGCGAACACCGGGGAGCTGTTTTTT	CASSLAGANTGELFF
TRBV6-1	TRBJ2-1	-	-	TGTGCCAGCAAGGGAGGACCCTACAATGAGCAGTTCTTC	CASKGGPYNEQFF
TRBV6-6	TRBJ1-6	-	-	TGTGCCAGCAGGGACAGACAGACGACCGATTCACCCCTCCACTTT	CASRDRQTTDSPLHF
TRBV19	TRBJ2-7	-	TRBD2	TGTGCCAGTAGGGGACTAGCGGGGGGGCCTTGGGAGCAGTACTTC	CASRGLAGGPWEQYF
TRBV29-1	TRBJ2-3	-	TRBD2	TGCAGCGTTGCCCGGAGCGGGGGAGGGGCAGATACGCAGTATTTT	CSVARSGGGADTQYF
TRBV7-2	TRBJ1-2	-	TRBD1	TGTGCCAGCAGCTTAGACAGGGGGAGTATGGGCTACACCTTC	CASSLDRGSMGYTF
TRBV7-2	TRBJ2-7	-	TRBD2	TGTGCCAGCAGCTTAGAAACCGGCGGGGGATACGAGCAGTACTTC	CASSLETGGGYEQYF
TRBV25-1	TRBJ1-5	-	-	TGTGCCAGCAGTGGGGCAGGGACTTATAGCAATCAGCCCCAGCATTTT	CASSGAGTYSNQPQHF
TRBV9	TRBJ2-5	-	TRBD2	TGTGCCAGCGCCCGGTGGGCTAGCGGGGGCCAAGAGACCCAGTACTTC	CASARWASGGQETQYF
TRBV7-2	TRBJ2-2	-	TRBD2	TGTGCCAGCAGCTTAGTGTCCCCTCGGGGGGCGAACACCGGGGAGCTGTTTTTT	CASSLVSPRGANTGELFF
TRBV5-1	TRBJ2-3	-	TRBD2	TGCGCCAGCACGCCGGGACTAGCGGGGCCGCGGCAAGATACGCAGTATTTT	CASTPGLAGPRQDTQYF
TRBV7-2	TRBJ2-5	-	TRBD2	TGTGCCAGCAGCTCAAGCGGGGGTGGAGAGACCCAGTACTTC	CASSSSGGGETQYF
TRBV11-2	TRBJ2-1	-	-	TGTGCCAGCAGCCAAGGACAGCTCAATGAGCAGTTCTTC	CASSQGQLNEQFF
TRBV7-8	TRBJ2-7	-	TRBD1	TGTGCCAGCAGCTTAGCGCTGGGGACAGGGGCCCGAATTCATACCTACGAGCAGTACTTC	CASSLALGTGARIHTYEQYF
TRBV30	TRBJ2-3	-	TRBD2	TGTGCCTGGAGTCGGGGTAAAACCGGGACTAGCGGGGCAGATACGCAGTATTTT	CAWSRGKTGTSGADTQYF
TRBV6-5	TRBJ2-1	-	TRBD2	TGTGCCAGCAGTTGGACTAGCGGGAGCAATGAGCAGTTCTTC	CASSWTSGSNEQFF
TRBV6-4	TRBJ2-3	-	-	TGTGCCAGCAGTGAGCAGAGCACAGATACGCAGTATTTT	CASSEQSTDTQYF
TRBV5-1	TRBJ1-2	-	-	TGCGCCAGCAGCTTGGAAACAGGCCCCTATGGCTACACCTTC	CASSLETGPYGYTF
TRBV19	TRBJ1-1	once	TRBD1	TGTGCCAGTAGTCCATCAACAGGGGCCACTGAAGCTTTCTTT	CASSPSTGATEAFF